This TCR beta chain was retrieved from a study of T cell responses to AZD1222 COVID-19 vaccine. Germline-derived CDR1 and CDR2 are SGDLS and YYNGEE. V gave up 0 bases and J gave up 2 bases, with 9 bases separating them. The CDR3 is 16 residues long. As to this clone: The target antigen is unknown.

Overall study findings and caveats: No repertoire was sampled before or during the peak T cell response, only after it.

The table came from immunoSEQ multiplex PCR; TCRdb's copy has only in-frame clones and leaves some out. Seen here are 210,000 or so clones, about 92% observed once, and the top ten hold 1%. The source material was peripheral blood, sampled on day 0 of MenACWY control vaccination. The V call is TRBV9, the J call TRBJ2-6; D may be TRBD1 (5 bases). This sequence originates from an adult in good health. CDR3 nucleotide sequence: TGTGCCAGCAGCGTAGAAGCCAGGGCTGGGGCCAACGTCCTGACTTTC. Its translation: CASSVEARAGANVLTF. The whole variable domain, remainder taken from reference TRBV9 and TRBJ2-6, is DSGVTQTPKHLITATGQRVTLRCSPRSGDLSVYWYQQSLDQGLQFLIQYYNGEERAKGNILERFSAQQFPDLHSELNLSSLELGDSALYFCASSVEARAGANVLTFGAGSRLTVL.